This is a list of T cell receptor beta chains from one sample in a study of CD8+ T cells in alopecia areata. Generated by immunoSEQ multiplex PCR, the TCRdb table keeps only in-frame clones and is missing some. The sample has 150,000 to 200,000 clones, approximately 59% seen once. Here the sequenced sample was CD4+ T cells sorted from blood, taken at approximately week 55, from a patient treated with tofacitinib. The receptors were sampled from a human donor with alopecia areata. CDR3s include the opening cysteine and the closing phenylalanine or tryptophan. Fields, in order: CDR3 DNA, CDR3 protein, D gene, CDR3 length, J gene, V gene, clone size. The D gene is left open where the match is weak. Size is stated for part of the rows, as once, few or many counts, or as a class when the clone is expanded.

TGTGCCTGGAGTGTTGGGGGAGGCTATGGCTACACCTTC CAWSVGGGYGYTF . 13 TRBJ1-2 TRBV30 .
TGCGCCAGCAGCTCGGACTCTCCGGGGAGCACAGATACGCAGTATTTT CASSSDSPGSTDTQYF . 16 TRBJ2-3 TRBV5-1 .
TGCGCCAGCAGTCAATCAGGGTCTGGCCACACAGATACGCAGTATTTT CASSQSGSGHTDTQYF . 16 TRBJ2-3 TRBV23-1 .
TGCAGCGCCCCCCGAGCCAATGAGCAGTTCTTC CSAPRANEQFF . 11 TRBJ2-1 TRBV29-1 few
TGCGCCAGCAGGGCGACGGTCCAGGAGGCCAACGTCCTGACTTTC CASRATVQEANVLTF . 15 TRBJ2-6 TRBV5-1 .
TGCGCCAGCAGCCCGGGACTAGCAACAGATACGCAGTATTTT CASSPGLATDTQYF TRBD2 14 TRBJ2-3 TRBV5-1 .
TGTGCCAGTCTCTTGGGACAGGGGAACACTGAAGCTTTCTTT CASLLGQGNTEAFF TRBD1 14 TRBJ1-1 TRBV6-1 few
TGCAGCGTGGGCCTAGCGGTGACGGAGACCCAGTACTTC CSVGLAVTETQYF TRBD2 13 TRBJ2-5 TRBV29-1 few
TGTGCCTGGAGTGGTATGGGACAGGGTACGCAGTATTTT CAWSGMGQGTQYF TRBD1 13 TRBJ2-3 TRBV30 once
TGTGCCAGCAGCCAAGGGATTGCTCAGCCCCAGCATTTT CASSQGIAQPQHF . 13 TRBJ1-5 TRBV14 once
TGCGCCAGCAGCTTTAGCGATGCGCGGGGCCACGAGCAGTACTTC CASSFSDARGHEQYF . 15 TRBJ2-7 TRBV5-1 once
TGCAGCGTGTCACGGGGGGGCCCAGCAGATACGCAGTATTTT CSVSRGGPADTQYF TRBD2 14 TRBJ2-3 TRBV29-1 .
TGTGCCAGCAGCTTGGGGCGGACAGGGCTCCGCTTTCAGTACTTC CASSLGRTGLRFQYF TRBD1 15 TRBJ2-4 TRBV5-6 .
TGTGCCAGCAGATCGACCCGGCGGGGGATGTATAGCAATCAGCCCCAGCATTTT CASRSTRRGMYSNQPQHF . 18 TRBJ1-5 TRBV27 .
TGTGCCTGGAGTTACGGTAACAATGAGCAGTTCTTC CAWSYGNNEQFF . 12 TRBJ2-1 TRBV30 .
TGTGCCAGCAGCTCCGGGACAGGGGGCTTGGCTAATGAAAAACTGTTTTTT CASSSGTGGLANEKLFF TRBD1 17 TRBJ1-4 TRBV7-9 .
TGTGCCAGCAGCCCCTTTCAGGGGGCGGACTATGGCTACACCTTC CASSPFQGADYGYTF TRBD1 15 TRBJ1-2 TRBV5-6 .
TGTGCCAGCAGCCAAGGACAGGGGGGTTCACCCCTCCACTTT CASSQGQGGSPLHF TRBD1 14 TRBJ1-6 TRBV4-2 .
TGCGCCAGCAGCTTGGACGGGGTCCCCACAGATACGCAGTATTTT CASSLDGVPTDTQYF . 15 TRBJ2-3 TRBV5-1 .
TGTGCCAGCAGACGACAGAGGAACACTGAAGCTTTCTTT CASRRQRNTEAFF . 13 TRBJ1-1 TRBV2 .
TGTGCCACCACATTCGGGATCACAGATACGCAGTATTTT CATTFGITDTQYF . 13 TRBJ2-3 TRBV15 .
TGTGCCTGCGACCTAAATTCACCCCTCCACTTT CACDLNSPLHF . 11 TRBJ1-6 TRBV30 .
TGTGCCTGGAGCTTGGCAGATACGCAGTATTTT CAWSLADTQYF . 11 TRBJ2-3 TRBV30 .
TGCAGCGTTGCCAGGACTGAAGCTTTCTTT CSVARTEAFF . 10 TRBJ1-1 TRBV29-1 few
TGTGCCAGCAGTGTGCAGGGGGCAGGCACCGGGGAGCTGTTTTTT CASSVQGAGTGELFF TRBD1 15 TRBJ2-2 TRBV2 .
TGTGCCACCAGCAGAGATCGAGGAGGACAGGGGAGCGAGCAGTACTTC CATSRDRGGQGSEQYF TRBD1 16 TRBJ2-7 TRBV15 once
TGTGCCAGCAGCCCAGGCACCGGGGAGCTGTTTTTT CASSPGTGELFF . 12 TRBJ2-2 TRBV7-3 .
TGCGCCAGCAGCTATGGACAGGGGAGCTACAATGAGCAGTTCTTC CASSYGQGSYNEQFF TRBD1 15 TRBJ2-1 TRBV5-1 once
TGCGCCAGCAGTCAAGACCGTACCTACGAGCAGTACTTC CASSQDRTYEQYF . 13 TRBJ2-7 TRBV23-1 .
TGTGCCTGGAGTAGCGGGATCTACAATGAGCAGTTCTTC CAWSSGIYNEQFF TRBD2 13 TRBJ2-1 TRBV30 few
TGTGCCTGGAACCTGAGGGTGGGTGAGACCCAGTACTTC CAWNLRVGETQYF . 13 TRBJ2-5 TRBV30 .
TGCAGCGTTGTAATTGTAGGCTACGAGCAGTACTTC CSVVIVGYEQYF . 12 TRBJ2-7 TRBV29-1 .
TGTGCCAGCAGCTTACCCCAACATTCTGGAAACACCATATATTTT CASSLPQHSGNTIYF . 15 TRBJ1-3 TRBV7-2 few
TGTGCCACCAGCAACGGACCACTCGCAACGCAGTTCTTC CATSNGPLATQFF . 13 TRBJ2-1 TRBV15 .
TGCAGCGTTGCCGGGACAGTTACCTACGAGCAGTACTTC CSVAGTVTYEQYF TRBD1 13 TRBJ2-7 TRBV29-1 .